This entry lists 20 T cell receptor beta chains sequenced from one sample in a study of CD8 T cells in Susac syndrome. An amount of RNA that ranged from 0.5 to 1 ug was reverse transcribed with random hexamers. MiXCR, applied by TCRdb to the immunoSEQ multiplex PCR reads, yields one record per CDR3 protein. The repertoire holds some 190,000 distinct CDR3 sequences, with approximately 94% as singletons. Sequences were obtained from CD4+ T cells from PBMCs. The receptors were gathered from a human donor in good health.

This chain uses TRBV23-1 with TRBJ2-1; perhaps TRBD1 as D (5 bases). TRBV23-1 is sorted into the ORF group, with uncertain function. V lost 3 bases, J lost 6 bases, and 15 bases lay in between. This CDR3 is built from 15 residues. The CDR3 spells CASSQKDIHLNEQFF. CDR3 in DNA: TGCGCCAGCAGTCAGAAGGACATACATCTCAATGAGCAGTTCTTC.

CDR3 in DNA: TGCAGTGCTAGGGAGGGATCGGGAGGTTCCAATGAGCAGTTCTTC. Translated, it gives CSAREGSGGSNEQFF. The genes are TRBV20-1 and TRBJ2-1, with 7 bases that match TRBD2. CDR1 is DFQATT, CDR2 SNEGSKA, per germline (reference sequence). With 3 bases clipped from V and 6 bases from J, the junction kept 11 bases outside the gene matches. This CDR3 region has 15 residues.

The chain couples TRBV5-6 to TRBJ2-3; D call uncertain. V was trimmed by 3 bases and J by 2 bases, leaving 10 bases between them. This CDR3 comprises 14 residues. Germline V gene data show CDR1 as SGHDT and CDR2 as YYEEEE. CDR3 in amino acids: CASSSDPYTDTQYF. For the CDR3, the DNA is TGTGCCAGCAGCTCTGACCCTTACACAGATACGCAGTATTTT. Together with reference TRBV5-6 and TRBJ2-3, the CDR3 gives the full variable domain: DAGVTQSPTHLIKTRGQQVTLRCSPKSGHDTVSWYQQALGQGPQFIFQYYEEEERQRGNFPDRFSGHQFPNYSSELNVNALLLGDSALYLCASSSDPYTDTQYFGPGTRLTVL.

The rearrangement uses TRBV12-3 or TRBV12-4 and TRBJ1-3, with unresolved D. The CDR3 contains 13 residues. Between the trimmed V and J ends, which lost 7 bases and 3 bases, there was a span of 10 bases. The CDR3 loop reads CASTPRGGNTIYF. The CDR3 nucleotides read TGTGCCAGCACCCCCCGCGGTGGAAACACCATATATTTT.

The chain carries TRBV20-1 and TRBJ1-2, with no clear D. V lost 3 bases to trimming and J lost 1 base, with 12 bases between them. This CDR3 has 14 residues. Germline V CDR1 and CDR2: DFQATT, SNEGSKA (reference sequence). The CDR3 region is CSASPGPFNYGYTF. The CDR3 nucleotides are TGCAGTGCTAGCCCAGGCCCCTTTAACTATGGCTACACCTTC.

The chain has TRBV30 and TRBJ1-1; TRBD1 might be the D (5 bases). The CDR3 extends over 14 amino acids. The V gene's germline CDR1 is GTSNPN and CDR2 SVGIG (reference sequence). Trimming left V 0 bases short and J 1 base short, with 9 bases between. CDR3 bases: TGTGCCTGGAGTGTGCCAGGGCGGAACACTGAAGCTTTCTTT. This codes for CAWSVPGRNTEAFF.

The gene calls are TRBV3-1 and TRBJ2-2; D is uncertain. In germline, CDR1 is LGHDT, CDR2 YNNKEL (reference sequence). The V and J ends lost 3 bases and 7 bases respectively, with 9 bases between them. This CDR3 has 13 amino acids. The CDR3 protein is CASSQISSGELFF. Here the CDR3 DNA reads TGTGCCAGCAGCCAGATTAGCAGCGGGGAGCTGTTTTTT. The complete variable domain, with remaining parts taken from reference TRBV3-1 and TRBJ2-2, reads DTAVSQTPKYLVTQMGNDKSIKCEQNLGHDTMYWYKQDSKKFLKIMFSYNNKELIINETVPNRFSPKSPDKAHLNLHINSLELGDSAVYFCASSQISSGELFFGEGSRLTVL.

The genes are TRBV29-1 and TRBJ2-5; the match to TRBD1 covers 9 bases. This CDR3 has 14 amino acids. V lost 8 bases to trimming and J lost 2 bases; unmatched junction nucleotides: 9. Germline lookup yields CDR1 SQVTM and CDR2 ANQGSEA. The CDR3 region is CSTDGTGFQETQYF. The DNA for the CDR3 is TGCAGCACCGACGGGACAGGGTTTCAAGAGACCCAGTACTTC.

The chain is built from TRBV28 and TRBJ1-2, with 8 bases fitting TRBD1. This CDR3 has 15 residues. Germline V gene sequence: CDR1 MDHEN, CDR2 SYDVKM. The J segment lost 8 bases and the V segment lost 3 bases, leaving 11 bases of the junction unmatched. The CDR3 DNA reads TGTGCCAGCAGTTTTGTGTCCGTGACAGGGGTGGGCTACACCTTC. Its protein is CASSFVSVTGVGYTF.

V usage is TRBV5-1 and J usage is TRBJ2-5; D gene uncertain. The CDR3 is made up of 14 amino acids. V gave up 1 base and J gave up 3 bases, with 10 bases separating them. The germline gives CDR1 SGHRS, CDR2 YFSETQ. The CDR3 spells CASSLWVGEETQYF. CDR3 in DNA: TGCGCCAGCAGCTTGTGGGTTGGCGAAGAGACCCAGTACTTC.

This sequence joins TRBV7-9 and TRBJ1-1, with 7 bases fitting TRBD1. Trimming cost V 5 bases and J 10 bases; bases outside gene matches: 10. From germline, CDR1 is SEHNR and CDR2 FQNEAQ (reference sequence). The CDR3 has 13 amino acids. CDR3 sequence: CASSVDRDIGAFF. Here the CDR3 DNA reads TGTGCCAGCAGCGTCGACAGGGACATCGGAGCTTTCTTT.

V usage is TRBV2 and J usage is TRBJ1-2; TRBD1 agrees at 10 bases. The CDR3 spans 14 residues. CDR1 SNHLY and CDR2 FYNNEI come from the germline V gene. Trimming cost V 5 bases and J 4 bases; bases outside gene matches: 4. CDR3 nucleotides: TGTGCCAGCAGTCCGGACAGGGGGACCTATGGCTACACCTTC. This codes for CASSPDRGTYGYTF.

The DNA for the CDR3 is TGTGCCTGGAGTTCTTGGATGGCCGGGGAGCTGTTTTTT. Amino acid sequence: CAWSSWMAGELFF. V usage is TRBV30 and J usage is TRBJ2-2; D remains unclear. V was pared by 2 bases and J by 6 bases, with 10 bases between. Germline CDR1 GTSNPN, CDR2 SVGIG (reference sequence). There are 13 residues in the CDR3.

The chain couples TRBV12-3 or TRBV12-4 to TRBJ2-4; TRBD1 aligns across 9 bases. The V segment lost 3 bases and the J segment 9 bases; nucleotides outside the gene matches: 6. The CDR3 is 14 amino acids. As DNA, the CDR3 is TGTGCCAGCAGTTTTATGGACAGGGGAACCATTCAGTACTTC. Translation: CASSFMDRGTIQYF.

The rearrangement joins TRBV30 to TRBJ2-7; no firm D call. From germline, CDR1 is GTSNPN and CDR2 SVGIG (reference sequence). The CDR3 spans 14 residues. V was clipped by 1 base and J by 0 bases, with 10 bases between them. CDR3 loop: CAWSGSLSSYEQYF. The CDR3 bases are TGTGCCTGGAGTGGGTCCCTAAGCTCCTACGAGCAGTACTTC.

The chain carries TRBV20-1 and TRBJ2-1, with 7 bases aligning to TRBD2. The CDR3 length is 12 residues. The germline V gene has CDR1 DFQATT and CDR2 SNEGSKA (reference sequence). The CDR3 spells CRGRGRGDEQFF. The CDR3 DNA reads TGCAGGGGGCGCGGGAGAGGGGATGAGCAGTTCTTC.

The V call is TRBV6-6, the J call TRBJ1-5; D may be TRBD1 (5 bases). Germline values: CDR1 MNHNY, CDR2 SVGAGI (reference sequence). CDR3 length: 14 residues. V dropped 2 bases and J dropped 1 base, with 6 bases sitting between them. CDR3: CASSYAGSNQPQHF. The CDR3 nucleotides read TGTGCCAGCAGTTACGCAGGGAGCAATCAGCCCCAGCATTTT.

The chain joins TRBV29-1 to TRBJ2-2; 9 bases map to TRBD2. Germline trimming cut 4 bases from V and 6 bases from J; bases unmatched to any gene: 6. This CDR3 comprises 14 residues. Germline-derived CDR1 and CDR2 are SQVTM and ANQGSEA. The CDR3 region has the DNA TGCAGCGTTGTGGCGGGAGGGCCGTCCGGGGAGCTGTTTTTT. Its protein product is CSVVAGGPSGELFF.

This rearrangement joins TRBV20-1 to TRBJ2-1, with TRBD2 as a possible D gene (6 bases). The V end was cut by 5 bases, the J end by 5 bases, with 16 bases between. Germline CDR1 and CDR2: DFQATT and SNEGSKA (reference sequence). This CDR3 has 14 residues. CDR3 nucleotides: TGCAGTGCTTGGTGGCGGGAACAGAACAATGAGCAGTTCTTC. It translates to CSAWWREQNNEQFF.

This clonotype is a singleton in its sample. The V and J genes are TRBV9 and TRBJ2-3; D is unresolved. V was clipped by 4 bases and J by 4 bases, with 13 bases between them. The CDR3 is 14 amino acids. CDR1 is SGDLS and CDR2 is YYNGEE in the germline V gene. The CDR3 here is CASSFLSFADTQYF. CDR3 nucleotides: TGTGCCAGCAGCTTCCTTTCTTTTGCAGATACGCAGTATTTT.